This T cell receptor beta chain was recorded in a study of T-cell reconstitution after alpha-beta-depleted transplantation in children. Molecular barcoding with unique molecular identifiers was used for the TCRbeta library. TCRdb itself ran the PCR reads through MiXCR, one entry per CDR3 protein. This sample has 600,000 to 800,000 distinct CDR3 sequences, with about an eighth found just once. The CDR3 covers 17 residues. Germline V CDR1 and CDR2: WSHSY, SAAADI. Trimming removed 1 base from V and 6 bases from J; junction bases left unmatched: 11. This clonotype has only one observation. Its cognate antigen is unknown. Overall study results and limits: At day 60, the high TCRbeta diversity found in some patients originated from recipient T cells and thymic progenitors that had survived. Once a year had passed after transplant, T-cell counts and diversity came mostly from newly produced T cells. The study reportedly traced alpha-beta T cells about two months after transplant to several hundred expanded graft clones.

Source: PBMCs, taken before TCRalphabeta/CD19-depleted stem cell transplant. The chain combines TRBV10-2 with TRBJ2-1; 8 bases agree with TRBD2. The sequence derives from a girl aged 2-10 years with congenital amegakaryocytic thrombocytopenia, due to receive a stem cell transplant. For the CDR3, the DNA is TGCGCCAGCAGTGAGTTGGTAGCGGGGTCGGGTCTCAATGAGCAGTTCTTC. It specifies CASSELVAGSGLNEQFF.